The source of this T cell receptor beta chain is a study of metastatic and nonmetastatic thyroid tumors. No treatment had been given to any patient before thyroid surgery. TCRdb re-analyzed the PCR reads using MiXCR. This table holds roughly 41,000 clones, approximately 15% found once. With 5 bases removed from V and 7 bases from J, the gap between germline ends came to 9 bases. Germline assignment: CDR1 MDHEN and CDR2 SYDVKM. CDR3 size: 11 residues. Sequenced input: blood. J is TRBJ2-7 and V is TRBV28; D is ambiguous. This sequence was found in a female donor with papillary thyroid cancer or a benign thyroid nodule (not recorded which). Some clones in this sample may be carry-over from other donors' samples. The CDR3 protein is CASSRAREQYF. CDR3 DNA sequence: TGTGCCAGCAGTAGGGCGAGGGAGCAGTACTTC.